These 31 T cell receptor beta chains originate from one sample sequenced in a study of T cells after yellow fever vaccination. A single record per CDR3 protein comes from TCRdb applying MiXCR to the 5' RACE reads. The top ten clones hold 0.75% to 1% of a sample with tens of thousands of distinct CDR3 sequences, roughly 3.2% of them seen once. Sequencing used PBMCs, either bulk or a sorted T-cell subset (CD4+, CD8+, memory, or dextramer-sorted; not recorded which), obtained about 41 days after the first yellow fever vaccination. Receptors originate from a man younger than 35 who received the YFV17D yellow fever vaccine.

This clonotype was counted ten times or more. The CDR3 here is CASSLKWGTTYEQYF. The CDR3 bases are TGTGCCAGCAGCCTAAAATGGGGCACAACCTACGAGCAGTACTTC. The V gene is TRBV7-2, the J gene TRBJ2-7, with D tentatively TRBD1 (5 bases). The CDR3 runs to 15 residues. Germline CDR1 and CDR2: SGHTA and FQGNSA. Trimming removed 5 bases from V and 2 bases from J, with 16 bases in between.

This clonotype was found many times. The V gene is TRBV30, the J gene TRBJ2-7; 7 nucleotides line up with TRBD2. Per the germline V gene, CDR1 is GTSNPN and CDR2 is SVGIG (reference sequence). V lost 5 bases, J lost 2 bases, and 0 bases stayed unmatched. The CDR3 consists of 11 residues. This CDR3 is CAWGGAYEQYF. In nucleotides, the CDR3 is TGTGCCTGGGGGGGGGCCTACGAGCAGTACTTC.

This clonotype is labeled medium-sized (0.01 to 0.1%). The rearrangement links TRBV5-1 to TRBJ1-6; D remains unclear. The CDR3 covers 13 residues. Trimming shortened V by 4 bases and J by 7 bases, and 9 bases separated the two germline ends. Germline V gene lookup returns CDR1 SGHRS and CDR2 YFSETQ. CDR3: CASSQMGNSPLHF. In nucleotides, the CDR3 is TGCGCCAGCAGCCAGATGGGGAATTCACCCCTCCACTTT.

Ten or more counts support this clonotype. This chain connects TRBV6-5 to TRBJ1-2; 9 bases are a match to TRBD1. The J segment lost 8 bases and the V segment lost 5 bases, leaving 9 bases of the junction unmatched. This CDR3 is built from 14 residues. CDR1 is MNHEY and CDR2 is SVGAGI in the germline V gene. The CDR3 protein is CASSPPDRGHGYTF. The CDR3 coding sequence is TGTGCCAGCAGTCCCCCGGACAGGGGCCACGGCTACACCTTC.

This clonotype was recorded many times. The chain couples TRBV7-2 to TRBJ1-1; D gene unclear. Germline loops: CDR1 SGHTA, CDR2 FQGNSA. The V and J ends lost 1 base and 1 base respectively, with 4 bases between them. The CDR3 has 13 residues. The DNA for the CDR3 is TGTGCCAGCAGCTTAGAACAGAACACTGAAGCTTTCTTT. Its translation: CASSLEQNTEAFF.

Ten or more counts support this clonotype. The rearrangement joins TRBV5-1 to TRBJ1-1, with 7 bases that match TRBD1. Germline lookup yields CDR1 SGHRS and CDR2 YFSETQ. V was clipped by 4 bases and J by 3 bases; unmatched bases: 9. The CDR3 runs 15 residues. CDR3 protein: CASSMTGKYDTEAFF. The CDR3 coding sequence is TGCGCCAGCAGCATGACAGGGAAATACGACACTGAAGCTTTCTTT.

This clonotype showed up many times. The genes are TRBV9 and TRBJ1-1; 8 nucleotides match TRBD1. There are 14 residues in the CDR3. Germline assignment: CDR1 SGDLS and CDR2 YYNGEE. J was trimmed by 4 bases and V by 4 bases; bases with no gene match: 6. CDR3 in DNA: TGTGCCAGCAGCTCTCAGGGGGCGCGCACTGAAGCTTTCTTT. It is translated as CASSSQGARTEAFF.

This clonotype was detected ten times or more. The chain is built from TRBV7-9 and TRBJ2-1, with 10 bases identical to TRBD1. Looked up from germline, CDR1 is SEHNR and CDR2 is FQNEAQ (reference sequence). This CDR3 is built from 15 residues. The V gene end was trimmed by 8 bases and the J gene end by 7 bases; junction bases not matched to a gene: 11. The CDR3 bases are TGTGCCAGCGTCTTGGGGACAGGGGCGGGGAATGAGCAGTTCTTC. Its protein product is CASVLGTGAGNEQFF. The variable domain in full, completed from reference TRBV7-9 and TRBJ2-1, reads DTGVSQNPRHKITKRGQNVTFRCDPISEHNRLYWYRQTLGQGPEFLTYFQNEAQLEKSRLLSDRFSAERPKGSFSTLEIQRTEQGDSAMYLCASVLGTGAGNEQFFGPGTRLTVL.

This clonotype was found a few times. This chain links TRBV7-6 with TRBJ2-1, with TRBD2 matching 7 bases. The CDR3 has 16 residues. The ends lost 0 bases at V and 3 bases at J; junction bases unmatched: 5. Looked up from germline, CDR1 is SGHVS and CDR2 is FNYEAQ. CDR3 nucleotide sequence: TGTGCCAGCAGCTTAGCGCGGGCGGGGGACTACAATGAGCAGTTCTTC. Translation: CASSLARAGDYNEQFF.

At least ten counts were recorded for this clonotype. The chain links TRBV6-5 to TRBJ1-6, with 7 bases fitting TRBD1. Germline V CDR1 and CDR2: MNHEY, SVGAGI. This CDR3 is built from 15 residues. V lost 0 bases, J lost 10 bases, and 6 bases stayed unmatched. CDR3 nucleotides: TGTGCCAGCAGTTACTCAGGCAGGGGGGACTCACCCCTCCACTTT. It codes for CASSYSGRGDSPLHF.

The chain combines TRBV4-1 with TRBJ2-7, with 9 bases identical to TRBD1. After removal of 0 bases from V and 4 bases from J, the junction contained 13 bases not matched to a gene. Germline lookup yields CDR1 MGHRA and CDR2 YSYEKL. The CDR3 consists of 18 residues. In nucleotides, the CDR3 is TGCGCCAGCAGCCAAGATAAGGGGACAGGGTATCTTTCATACGAGCAGTACTTC. This codes for CASSQDKGTGYLSYEQYF.

This clonotype has ten or more counts. The rearrangement uses TRBV5-1 and TRBJ2-5; D not certain. The CDR3 runs 13 residues. Germline V gene lookup returns CDR1 SGHRS and CDR2 YFSETQ. With 7 bases removed from V and 5 bases from J, the gap between germline ends came to 15 bases. CDR3 loop: CASRWYAPETQYF. The CDR3 bases are TGCGCCAGCCGCTGGTACGCACCCGAGACCCAGTACTTC. The full variable domain, in which reference TRBV5-1 and TRBJ2-5 provide the parts outside the CDR3, is KAGVTQTPRYLIKTRGQQVTLSCSPISGHRSVSWYQQTPGQGLQFLFEYFSETQRNKGNFPGRFSGRQFSNSRSEMNVSTLELGDSALYLCASRWYAPETQYFGPGTRLLVL.

There are many counts of this clonotype. The chain combines TRBV6-1 with TRBJ2-4; 7 positions agree with TRBD2. The germline V gene has CDR1 MNHNS and CDR2 SASEGT. V was clipped by 0 bases and J by 7 bases; unmatched bases: 3. The CDR3 extends over 14 amino acids. The DNA for the CDR3 is TGTGCCAGCAGTGAAGCGGGGGGGGGGAACATTCAGTACTTC. Its translation is CASSEAGGGNIQYF.

This clonotype has a count of ten or more. The V gene is TRBV20-1, the J gene TRBJ1-5; the D is unclear. Germline CDR1 and CDR2: DFQATT and SNEGSKA (reference sequence). V was shortened by 6 bases and J by 0 bases, with 15 bases between the two germline ends. This CDR3 comprises 15 residues. Here the CDR3 reads CSARNRLGSNQPQHF. The CDR3 bases are TGCAGTGCGCGTAACCGACTCGGTAGCAATCAGCCCCAGCATTTT.

This clonotype came up many times. The chain recombines TRBV28 with TRBJ1-2; a weak D match, TRBD1 (5 bases). Germline V gives CDR1 MDHEN, CDR2 SYDVKM. CDR3 length: 12 residues. Trimming removed 4 bases from V and 5 bases from J, with 8 bases in between. The CDR3 is CASSSRGYGYTF. The CDR3 DNA reads TGTGCCAGCAGTTCCCGGGGGTATGGCTACACCTTC.

This clonotype was detected ten times or more. The chain joins TRBV7-2 to TRBJ2-1, with TRBD2 identical over 8 bases. CDR3 length: 15 residues. With 3 bases clipped from V and 7 bases from J, the junction kept 8 bases outside the gene matches. Per germline, CDR1 SGHTA and CDR2 FQGNSA. The CDR3 region has the DNA TGTGCCAGCAGCTTTACAGCGGGGGTGGGGAATGAGCAGTTCTTC. The encoded protein is CASSFTAGVGNEQFF.

This clonotype was seen many times. The chain employs TRBV5-1 and TRBJ2-1, with D perhaps matching TRBD1 (5 bases). V was shortened by 2 bases and J by 6 bases, with 12 bases between the two germline ends. The CDR3 is made up of 14 amino acids. CDR1 and CDR2 (germline): SGHRS, YFSETQ. CDR3: CASSFPQGSNEQFF. For the CDR3, the DNA is TGCGCCAGCAGCTTCCCTCAGGGAAGCAATGAGCAGTTCTTC.

This clonotype occurred many times. This sequence joins TRBV6-2 or TRBV6-3 and TRBJ2-7, with no clear D. CDR1 is MNHEY, CDR2 SVGEGT, per germline. Trimming left V 4 bases short and J 0 bases short, with 10 bases between. The CDR3 contains 14 residues. The CDR3 protein is CASSFHLNSYEQYF. CDR3 DNA: TGTGCCAGCAGTTTTCATCTGAACTCCTACGAGCAGTACTTC.

This clonotype occurred many times. The V and J genes are TRBV6-5 and TRBJ2-1; 8 nucleotides agree with TRBD2. The CDR3 contains 15 residues. J was trimmed by 4 bases and V by 0 bases; bases with no gene match: 2. The germline CDR1 and CDR2 sequences are MNHEY and SVGAGI. The CDR3 sequence is CASSYSPSGYNEQFF. The CDR3 region has the DNA TGTGCCAGCAGTTACTCTCCTAGCGGGTACAATGAGCAGTTCTTC.

This clonotype was seen a few times. CDR3 in amino acids: CAIGPGLRDEQYV. The DNA for the CDR3 is TGTGCCATCGGCCCTGGGCTCAGGGACGAGCAGTACGTC. The V gene is TRBV5-5, the J gene TRBJ2-7; tentative D call: TRBD1 (5 bases). V lost 9 bases, J lost 5 bases, and 18 bases lay in between. This CDR3 region has 13 residues. Germline CDR1 and CDR2: SGHKS and YYEKEE (reference sequence).

This clonotype has a count of ten or more. This chain uses TRBV11-2 with TRBJ2-1; 8 bases agree with TRBD1. V was pared by 5 bases and J by 3 bases, with 12 bases of the junction left unmatched. The germline V gene encodes CDR1 SGHAT and CDR2 FQNNGV. The CDR3 contains 17 residues. CDR3 nucleotide sequence: TGTGCCAGCAGCCAAATACCGGGACAGGATATCTACAATGAGCAGTTCTTC. It is translated as CASSQIPGQDIYNEQFF.

In this sample, this clonotype is medium-sized. The chain combines TRBV7-6 with TRBJ1-1, with TRBD1 as a possible D gene (6 bases). This CDR3 is built from 13 residues. The V and J ends lost 5 bases and 8 bases respectively, with 15 bases between them. Germline lookup yields CDR1 SGHVS and CDR2 FNYEAQ. CDR3 in DNA: TGTGCCAGCAGCGTACAAACAGGGACCGAAGCTTTCTTT. This encodes CASSVQTGTEAFF.

This clonotype was observed many times. The chain combines TRBV20-1 with TRBJ1-6; the match to TRBD1 covers 7 bases. The CDR3 runs to 16 residues. Germline loops: CDR1 DFQATT, CDR2 SNEGSKA (reference sequence). The junction had 7 bases not matched to a gene; V was cut back by 5 bases and J by 0 bases. The CDR3 DNA reads as TGCAGTGCTCCAAAGACAGGGAGCTCCTATAATTCACCCCTCCACTTT. Translating it yields CSAPKTGSSYNSPLHF.

On this clonotype itself: Relative to the germline gene, one junction end is altered; a read error may explain this. V usage is TRBV5-1 and J usage is TRBJ2-5; 8 bases are a match to TRBD1. Germline V gene data show CDR1 as SGHRS and CDR2 as YFSETQ. The length of the CDR3 is 15 residues. CDR3 in amino acids: CSSSPGQGGQETQYF. The CDR3 DNA is TGCTCCAGCAGCCCTGGACAGGGCGGTCAAGAGACCCAGTACTTC.

This clonotype was counted ten times or more. The J gene is TRBJ1-5, the V gene TRBV6-2 or TRBV6-3, with no clear D. Germline V gene sequence: CDR1 MNHEY, CDR2 SVGEGT. The CDR3 runs to 15 residues. The V end was cut by 4 bases, the J end by 7 bases, with 17 bases between. CDR3 sequence (DNA): TGTGCCAGCAGTTCCCACTCCATCACGGGGCAGCCCCAGCATTTT. Protein: CASSSHSITGQPQHF.

The rearrangement links TRBV5-4 to TRBJ2-7, with 7 bases fitting TRBD1. The CDR3 is 13 residues long. In germline, CDR1 is SGHNT, CDR2 YYREEE (reference sequence). V trimming: 9 bases; J trimming: 2 bases; junction bases outside the gene matches: 8. CDR3 in DNA: TGTGCCACCCTCGACAGGGACACCTACGAGCAGTACGTC. This gives the protein CATLDRDTYEQYV.

This clonotype has a count of ten or more. V usage is TRBV3-1 and J usage is TRBJ2-1; 9 bases align to TRBD1. This CDR3 has 14 amino acids. Trimming cost V 6 bases and J 7 bases; bases outside gene matches: 7. Germline values: CDR1 LGHDT, CDR2 YNNKEL (reference sequence). CDR3 nucleotide sequence: TGTGCCAGCAGGGATTCCGGGACAGGGAATGAGCAGTTCTTC. This encodes CASRDSGTGNEQFF.

In its sample, this clonotype was seen many times. This rearrangement joins TRBV12-3 or TRBV12-4 to TRBJ1-1, with D unresolved. The CDR3 has 14 residues. Trimming took 10 bases from V and 3 from J, leaving 18 bases between them. CDR3 sequence: CATSLGPADTEAFF. CDR3 coding DNA: TGTGCCACCTCCCTGGGCCCAGCTGACACTGAAGCTTTCTTT.

Many counts were recorded for this clonotype. The gene calls are TRBV18 and TRBJ2-7; D ambiguous. The CDR3 is 14 residues long. V lost 4 bases and J lost 6, with 16 bases in between. Germline CDR1 is KGHSH and CDR2 is LQKENI. The CDR3 spells CASSLSDGSGEQYV. The CDR3 DNA sequence: TGTGCCAGCTCACTCTCGGACGGATCAGGCGAGCAGTACGTC.

At least ten counts were recorded for this clonotype. This chain connects TRBV29-1 to TRBJ1-5; D uncertain. V lost 4 bases, J lost 4 bases, and 11 bases lay in between. CDR1 SQVTM and CDR2 ANQGSEA come from the germline V gene. This CDR3 spans 13 amino acids. CDR3 loop: CSVGPGPNQPQHF. The CDR3 nucleotides are TGCAGCGTTGGTCCAGGCCCGAATCAGCCCCAGCATTTT.

This clonotype has ten or more counts. V usage is TRBV12-3 or TRBV12-4 and J usage is TRBJ1-3; D perhaps matches TRBD1 (5 bases). The ends were cut back, 3 bases at V and 2 bases at J, with 8 bases in the middle. The CDR3 is 14 residues long. Here the CDR3 reads CASSFGGTGNTIYF. The CDR3 nucleotides are TGTGCCAGCAGTTTTGGGGGGACTGGAAACACCATATATTTT.